This entry features one TCR beta chain sequence. Its antigen is currently unknown. The sample is drawn from a study of T cell clonotyping in hematopoietic cell transplantation. General study findings and limits: Higher Inverse Simpson Index values in graft donor and pretransplant recipient predicted broader posttransplant TCR diversity. No sorting was done, leaving CD4 and CD8 contributions mixed.

Method: immunoSEQ multiplex PCR; TCRdb's copy keeps in-frame clones and lacks some. This sample has approximately 7,000 clones, with around a third found just once. Germline CDR1 and CDR2: MNHNS and SASEGT. The CDR3 extends over 14 amino acids. The J segment lost 10 bases and the V segment lost 6 bases, leaving 12 bases of the junction unmatched. The chain combines TRBV6-1 with TRBJ2-4; 7 positions agree with TRBD2. The specimen was peripheral blood mononuclear cells, collected 30 days after allogeneic stem cell transplant. This receptor was taken from a female patient in her 60s who had an allogeneic stem cell transplant, so the T cells may come from the graft donor. Some clones in this sample may be carry-over from other donors' samples. CDR3 residues: CASSLAASGGIQYF. Here the CDR3 DNA reads TGTGCCAGCAGCCTAGCGGCCTCCGGTGGAATTCAGTACTTC.